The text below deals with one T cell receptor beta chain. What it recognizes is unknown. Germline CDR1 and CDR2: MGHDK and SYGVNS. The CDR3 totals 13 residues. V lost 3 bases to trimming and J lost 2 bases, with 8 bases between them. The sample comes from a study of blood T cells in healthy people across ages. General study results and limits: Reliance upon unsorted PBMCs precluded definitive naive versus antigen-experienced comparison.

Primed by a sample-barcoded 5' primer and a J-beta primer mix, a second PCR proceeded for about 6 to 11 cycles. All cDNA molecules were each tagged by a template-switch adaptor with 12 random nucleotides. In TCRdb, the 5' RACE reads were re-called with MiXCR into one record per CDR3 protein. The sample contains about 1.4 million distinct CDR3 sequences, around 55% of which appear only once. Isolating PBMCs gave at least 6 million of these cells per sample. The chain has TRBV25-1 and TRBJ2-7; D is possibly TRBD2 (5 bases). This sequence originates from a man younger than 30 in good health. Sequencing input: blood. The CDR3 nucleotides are TGTGCCAGCAGTGATGCTAGCACCTACGAGCAGTACTTC. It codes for CASSDASTYEQYF.